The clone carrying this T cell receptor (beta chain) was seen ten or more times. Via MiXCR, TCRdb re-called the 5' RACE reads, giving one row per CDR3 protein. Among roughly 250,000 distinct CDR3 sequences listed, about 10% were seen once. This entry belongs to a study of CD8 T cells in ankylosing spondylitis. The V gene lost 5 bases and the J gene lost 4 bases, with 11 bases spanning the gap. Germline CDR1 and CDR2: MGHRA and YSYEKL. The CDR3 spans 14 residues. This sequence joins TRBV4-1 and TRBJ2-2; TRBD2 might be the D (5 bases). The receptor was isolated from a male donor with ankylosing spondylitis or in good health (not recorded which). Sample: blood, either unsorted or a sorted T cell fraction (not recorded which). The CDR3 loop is CASSERGLTGELFF. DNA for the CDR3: TGCGCCAGCAGCGAACGGGGTCTCACCGGGGAGCTGTTTTTT.